A single sample gave rise to the 21 T cell receptor beta chains below, sequenced in a study of blood T cell repertoires in COVID-19 (TCRdb year 2020). Library preparation employed the immunoSEQ multiplex PCR assay. TCRdb took over this immuneACCESS table, retaining in-frame rearrangements with V and J assigned. Such tables are incomplete; in checked studies, under half of the missing clones stem from an unresolved V gene, and the remainder is unexplained. The sample table lists approximately 300,000 clones, about 92% of them with a count of one. The biggest ten clones account for 2% to 3% of the sample. Sequencing input: PBMCs or T cells enriched from blood (not recorded which). All receptors come from a man in his sixties who had recovered from COVID-19.

The chain recombines TRBV19 with TRBJ1-1, with D uncertain. This CDR3 comprises 16 residues. Germline lookup yields CDR1 LNHDA and CDR2 SQIVND (reference sequence). The V and J ends lost 8 bases and 1 base respectively, with 20 bases between them. Here the CDR3 DNA reads TGTGCCAGTTCCTACAGAACCGATTGGAAGAACACTGAAGCTTTCTTT. Its translation: CASSYRTDWKNTEAFF. The entire variable domain, with the rest obtained from reference TRBV19 and TRBJ1-1, is as follows: DGGITQSPKYLFRKEGQNVTLSCEQNLNHDAMYWYRQDPGQGLRLIYYSQIVNDFQKGDIAEGYSVSREKKESFPLTVTSAQKNPTAFYLCASSYRTDWKNTEAFFGQGTRLTVV.

The chain combines TRBV7-2 with TRBJ1-5, with D possibly TRBD1 on 6 matching bases. The CDR3 runs to 17 residues. V lost 5 bases and J 1 base, leaving 18 bases between the germline ends. The germline gives CDR1 SGHTA, CDR2 FQGNSA. CDR3 loop: CASSPSRGTVSNQPQHF. Here the CDR3 DNA reads TGTGCCAGCAGCCCCTCCAGGGGTACGGTGAGCAATCAGCCCCAGCATTTT.

This sequence joins TRBV10-3 and TRBJ2-7; D unclear. The CDR3 consists of 14 residues. Germline V lookup: CDR1 ENHRY, CDR2 SYGVKD. Trimming stripped 3 bases from V and 1 base from J, with 10 bases between. The CDR3 sequence is CAISDGQASYEQYF. The CDR3 DNA reads as TGTGCCATCAGTGATGGGCAGGCATCCTACGAGCAGTACTTC.

A remark on this clone: The same CDR3 also results from other DNA sequences found in this sample. The rearrangement uses TRBV2 and TRBJ1-2; D is unclear. The CDR3 consists of 12 residues. With 0 bases removed from V and 7 bases from J, the gap between germline ends came to 6 bases. Germline V gene sequence: CDR1 SNHLY, CDR2 FYNNEI. The CDR3 sequence: CASSEAPGGYTF. CDR3 DNA sequence: TGTGCCAGCAGTGAAGCGCCGGGTGGCTACACCTTC.

This chain links TRBV4-1 with TRBJ1-1; 7 positions match TRBD1. This CDR3 region has 16 residues. The V gene's germline CDR1 is MGHRA and CDR2 YSYEKL. Trimming took 4 bases from V and 1 from J; bases not matched to a gene: 9. The CDR3 coding sequence is TGCGCCAGCAGCCCGGGACAGACCGGGCGGAACACTGAAGCTTTCTTT. Amino acids: CASSPGQTGRNTEAFF.

The chain employs TRBV4-3 and TRBJ2-5; D is uncertain. Germline V gives CDR1 LGHNA, CDR2 YSLEER. V was clipped by 4 bases and J by 2 bases, with 14 bases between them. This CDR3 contains 15 residues. CDR3 sequence: CASSRQTNPQETQYF. CDR3 DNA sequence: TGCGCCAGCAGCCGCCAGACAAACCCTCAAGAGACCCAGTACTTC.

The chain recombines TRBV28 with TRBJ1-5; D is ambiguous. CDR1 is MDHEN, CDR2 SYDVKM, per germline. The CDR3 consists of 16 residues. V gave up 8 bases and J gave up 2 bases, with 19 bases separating them. Written as DNA, the CDR3 is TGTGCCAGCCGTGGAGCTTCCCTGCCCGGCAATCAGCCCCAGCATTTT. The encoded protein is CASRGASLPGNQPQHF.

For this clone: This could be a read error, since a much larger clone is one nucleotide away. J is TRBJ2-3 and V is TRBV12-3 or TRBV12-4; D not resolved. The length of the CDR3 is 12 residues. Trimming took 5 bases from V and 0 from J, leaving 3 bases between them. The CDR3 DNA reads TGTGCCAGCAGTCCTAGCACAGATACGCAGTATTTT. Translating it yields CASSPSTDTQYF.

This rearrangement joins TRBV27 to TRBJ1-4, with 7 bases matching TRBD1. The V gene end was trimmed by 6 bases and the J gene end by 3 bases; junction bases not matched to a gene: 7. The germline V gene encodes CDR1 MNHEY and CDR2 SMNVEV (reference sequence). The CDR3 is 15 amino acids. The CDR3 region is CASRDRQGPNEKLFF. In DNA, the CDR3 is TGTGCCAGCAGAGATCGACAGGGCCCTAATGAAAAACTGTTTTTT. The complete variable domain, with remaining parts taken from reference TRBV27 and TRBJ1-4, reads EAQVTQNPRYLITVTGKKLTVTCSQNMNHEYMSWYRQDPGLGLRQIYYSMNVEVTDKGDVPEGYKVSRKEKRNFPLILESPSPNQTSLYFCASRDRQGPNEKLFFGSGTQLSVL.

The chain is built from TRBV18 and TRBJ2-4; 8 bases agree with TRBD1. V shed 1 base, J shed 6 bases, and the junction held 11 bases outside the gene matches. Per germline, CDR1 KGHSH and CDR2 LQKENI. The CDR3 spans 17 residues. The CDR3 sequence: CASSPLAGGARGNIQYF. In DNA, the CDR3 is TGTGCCAGCTCACCACTTGCAGGGGGCGCGAGGGGAAACATTCAGTACTTC. Based on the CDR3 plus reference TRBV18 and TRBJ2-4, the full variable domain is NAGVMQNPRHLVRRRGQEARLRCSPMKGHSHVYWYRQLPEEGLKFMVYLQKENIIDESGMPKERFSAEFPKEGPSILRIQQVVRGDSAAYFCASSPLAGGARGNIQYFGAGTRLSVL.

The chain links TRBV24-1 to TRBJ2-1; 14 bases map to TRBD2. The V gene end was trimmed by 4 bases and the J gene end by 9 bases; junction bases not matched to a gene: 4. Germline V CDR1 and CDR2: KGHDR, SFDVKD. The CDR3 is 15 residues long. CDR3 in DNA: TGTGCCACCAGTGAACTGGGACTAGCGGGAGCTGAGCAGTTCTTC. Translated: CATSELGLAGAEQFF.

The chain combines TRBV30 with TRBJ2-7; D uncertain. Deletions cut 2 bases from V and 0 bases from J, with 11 bases between. This CDR3 has 14 amino acids. Germline V CDR1 and CDR2: GTSNPN, SVGIG (reference sequence). The CDR3 sequence is CAWSTTLSSYEQYF. CDR3 nucleotides: TGTGCCTGGAGTACTACCCTGAGCTCCTACGAGCAGTACTTC.

V and J are TRBV4-1 and TRBJ2-2; 8 nucleotides align to TRBD2. This CDR3 region has 16 residues. CDR1 is MGHRA, CDR2 YSYEKL, per germline. The ends lost 1 base at V and 1 base at J; junction bases unmatched: 2. For the CDR3, the DNA is TGCGCCAGCAGCCAAGCCACTAGCGGGAACACCGGGGAGCTGTTTTTT. This sequence encodes CASSQATSGNTGELFF.

The rearrangement uses TRBV27 and TRBJ2-1; the D is unclear. The CDR3 covers 15 residues. The V end was cut by 5 bases, the J end by 8 bases, with 19 bases between. CDR1 and CDR2 (germline): MNHEY, SMNVEV (reference sequence). The CDR3 DNA follows: TGTGCCAGCAGTCCGCAGTTCGCCCACCGCCATGAGCAGTTCTTC. Translation: CASSPQFAHRHEQFF.

The chain recombines TRBV19 with TRBJ2-6, with 8 bases lining up with TRBD1. The V and J ends lost 1 base and 4 bases, in that order; junction bases with no gene match: 12. Looked up from germline, CDR1 is LNHDA and CDR2 is SQIVND (reference sequence). This CDR3 is 19 amino acids long. CDR3 in DNA: TGTGCCAGTAGTATAGCTTTCGGGACAGGCTCCCTCGGGGCCAACGTCCTGACTTTC. Translated, it gives CASSIAFGTGSLGANVLTF. The variable domain in full, completed from reference TRBV19 and TRBJ2-6, reads DGGITQSPKYLFRKEGQNVTLSCEQNLNHDAMYWYRQDPGQGLRLIYYSQIVNDFQKGDIAEGYSVSREKKESFPLTVTSAQKNPTAFYLCASSIAFGTGSLGANVLTFGAGSRLTVL.

This clone came up a few times. The chain links TRBV21-1 to TRBJ1-1; no check of the table's D call, TRBD1, against the DNA was made. TRBV21-1 is a pseudogene locus. The CDR3 totals 19 residues. The CDR3 nucleotides read TGTGCCAGCAGCCTATCACTCGGCAGGGCCGATTGTAGGAACACTGAAGCTTTCTTT. Its protein is CASSLSLGRADCRNTEAFF.

Here the CDR3 DNA reads TGTGCCAGCAGCAACAGGGGGGGGAATGAAAAACTGTTTTTT. Amino acid sequence: CASSNRGGNEKLFF. This chain connects TRBV3-1 (or the pseudogene TRBV3-2) to TRBJ1-4, with 8 bases identical to TRBD1. This CDR3 region has 14 residues. The ends lost 5 bases at V and 5 bases at J; junction bases unmatched: 4. Germline CDR1 LGHDT, CDR2 YNNKEL (reference sequence).

The chain couples TRBV7-8 to TRBJ1-2, with a possible D match to TRBD1 (6 bases). This CDR3 comprises 14 residues. CDR1 and CDR2 from the germline V gene are SGHVS and FQNEAQ. V was cut by 3 bases and J by 6 bases, with 14 bases left in between. The DNA of the CDR3 is TGTGCCAGCAGCTTCCAGGGGCGGGCGGATGGCTACACCTTC. Its protein is CASSFQGRADGYTF. The whole variable domain, remainder taken from reference TRBV7-8 and TRBJ1-2, is GAGVSQSPRYKVAKRGQDVALRCDPISGHVSLFWYQQALGQGPEFLTYFQNEAQLDKSGLPSDRFFAERPEGSVSTLKIQRTQQEDSAVYLCASSFQGRADGYTFGSGTRLTVV.

This sequence joins TRBV5-1 and TRBJ2-7, with 7 bases identical to TRBD2. From germline, CDR1 is SGHRS and CDR2 YFSETQ. V trimming: 4 bases; J trimming: 2 bases; junction bases outside the gene matches: 6. The CDR3 runs to 14 residues. CDR3 sequence: CASSLAADTYEQYF. DNA of the CDR3: TGCGCCAGCAGCCTAGCGGCTGATACCTACGAGCAGTACTTC.

This chain connects TRBV5-6 to TRBJ2-1; 8 nucleotides align to TRBD2. CDR1 SGHDT and CDR2 YYEEEE come from the germline V gene. The CDR3 is 15 amino acids. Unmatched junction bases numbered 12, after V lost 1 base and J lost 12 bases. The CDR3 DNA is TGTGCCAGCAGCTTGTCCCTAGCGGGCCCTGCGGGGCAGTTCTTC. Protein sequence: CASSLSLAGPAGQFF.

The rearrangement joins TRBV19 to TRBJ2-7, with TRBD1 as a possible D gene (6 bases). This CDR3 has 14 residues. The germline V gene has CDR1 LNHDA and CDR2 SQIVND (reference sequence). V lost 5 bases and J 2 bases, leaving 13 bases between the germline ends. CDR3 amino acids: CASSLQGSAYEQYF. The CDR3 DNA reads TGTGCCAGTAGTTTGCAGGGGTCTGCCTACGAGCAGTACTTC. The full variable domain, completed using reference TRBV19 and TRBJ2-7, is DGGITQSPKYLFRKEGQNVTLSCEQNLNHDAMYWYRQDPGQGLRLIYYSQIVNDFQKGDIAEGYSVSREKKESFPLTVTSAQKNPTAFYLCASSLQGSAYEQYFGPGTRLTVT.